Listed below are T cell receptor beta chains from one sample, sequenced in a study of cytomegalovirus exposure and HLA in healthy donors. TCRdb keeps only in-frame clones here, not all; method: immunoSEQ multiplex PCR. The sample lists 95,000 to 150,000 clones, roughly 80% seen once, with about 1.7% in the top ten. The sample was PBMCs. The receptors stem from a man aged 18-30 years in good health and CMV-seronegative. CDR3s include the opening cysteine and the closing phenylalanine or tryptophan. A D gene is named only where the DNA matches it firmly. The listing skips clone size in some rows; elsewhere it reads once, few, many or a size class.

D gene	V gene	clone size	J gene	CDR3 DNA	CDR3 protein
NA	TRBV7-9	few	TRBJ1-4	TGTGCCAGCAGCTTACGGGGGGGCGATGAAAAACTGTTTTTT	CASSLRGGDEKLFF
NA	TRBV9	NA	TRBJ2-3	TGTGCCAGCAGCTCCCTCACAGATACGCAGTATTTT	CASSSLTDTQYF
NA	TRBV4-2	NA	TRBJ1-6	TGTGCCAGCAGCCGCGAGTCTGGTTCACCCCTCCACTTT	CASSRESGSPLHF
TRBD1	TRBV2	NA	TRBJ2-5	TGTGCCAGCAGTGAATCTTGGGGACAGACAGAGACCCAGTACTTC	CASSESWGQTETQYF
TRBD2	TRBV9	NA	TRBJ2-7	TGTGCCAGCAGCCCAGAGGGGCTAGCGGGGGGCCCTCCCTACGAGCAGTACTTC	CASSPEGLAGGPPYEQYF
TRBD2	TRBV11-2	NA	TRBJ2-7	TGTGCCAGCAGCTTAGGTGGGACTAGCGGGGGGTTTTACGAGCAGTACTTC	CASSLGGTSGGFYEQYF
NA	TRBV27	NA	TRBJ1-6	TGTGCCAGCCGGAGCTCCTATAATTCACCCCTCCACTTT	CASRSSYNSPLHF
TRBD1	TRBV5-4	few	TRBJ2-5	TGTGCCAGCAGCTCCGACAGGGGGGAGACCCAGTACTTC	CASSSDRGETQYF
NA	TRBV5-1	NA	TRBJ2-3	TGCGCCAGCAGCTTGCGGGGCGGGGTAGGTGATCTAGGCACAGATACGCAGTATTTT	CASSLRGGVGDLGTDTQYF
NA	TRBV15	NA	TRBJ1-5	TGTGCCACCAGCAGAGACCCCGATCAGCCCCAGCATTTT	CATSRDPDQPQHF
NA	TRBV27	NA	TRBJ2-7	TGTGCCAGCATTCAGGCGTTTCCCTACGAGCAGTACTTC	CASIQAFPYEQYF
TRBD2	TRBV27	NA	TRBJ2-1	TGTGCCAGCAGTTTGGGCCCCTCGACTAGCGGGGAAGGGAGTGAGCAGTTCTTC	CASSLGPSTSGEGSEQFF
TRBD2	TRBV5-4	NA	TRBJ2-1	TGTGCCAGCAGCTTGGGGGGGGCTAGCGGGGGCTACAATGAGCAGTTCTTC	CASSLGGASGGYNEQFF
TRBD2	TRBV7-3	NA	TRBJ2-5	TGTGCCAGCAGCTTACTAGCGGGGGGCTTGCAGACCCAGTACTTC	CASSLLAGGLQTQYF
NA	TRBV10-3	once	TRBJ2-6	TGTGCCATTCGACAGGCCTCTGGGGCCAACGTCCTGACTTTC	CAIRQASGANVLTF
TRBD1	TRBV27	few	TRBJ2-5	TGTGCCAGCAGTTTATCGGGACAGGGACAACAGTACTTC	CASSLSGQGQQYF
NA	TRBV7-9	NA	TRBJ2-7	TGTGCCAGCAGCTCACTCGGTGCATCCTCATCCTACGAGCAGTACTTC	CASSSLGASSSYEQYF
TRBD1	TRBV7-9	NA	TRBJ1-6	TGTGCCAGCAGCTTAGCAGGGGGCCATTCACCCCTCCACTTT	CASSLAGGHSPLHF
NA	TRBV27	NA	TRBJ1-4	TGTGCCAGCAGGGAAGGGGGACCGCGAAATGAAAAACTGTTTTTT	CASREGGPRNEKLFF
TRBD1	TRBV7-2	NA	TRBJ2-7	TGTGCCAGCAGCTTAGCCTCGAGACAGGGGTACGAGCAGTACTTC	CASSLASRQGYEQYF
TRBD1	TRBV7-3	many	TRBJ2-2	TGTGCCAGCAGCTCACAGGGGGCGAGCGGGGAGCTGTTTTTT	CASSSQGASGELFF
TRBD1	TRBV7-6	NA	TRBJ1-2	TGTGCCAACAGGAGACCGGGACAGGGTATAAGGGGTTTTGGCTACACCTTC	CANRRPGQGIRGFGYTF
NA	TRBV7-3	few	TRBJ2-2	TGTGCCAGCAGCTTAGGGCCCGGGGAGCTGTTTTTT	CASSLGPGELFF
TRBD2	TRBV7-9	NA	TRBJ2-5	TGTGCCAGCAGCTTAGACGGGGGGTTCCAAGAGACCCAGTACTTC	CASSLDGGFQETQYF
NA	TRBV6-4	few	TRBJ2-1	TGTGCCAGCTCCCGAGACGGGGTGGTTGAGCAGTTCTTC	CASSRDGVVEQFF
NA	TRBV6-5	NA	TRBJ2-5	TGTGCCAGCAGCATTACCCGGGGTCCGGAGACCCAGTACTTC	CASSITRGPETQYF
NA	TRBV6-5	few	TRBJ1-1	TGTGCCAGCAGTGACAAAATGAACACTGAAGCTTTCTTT	CASSDKMNTEAFF
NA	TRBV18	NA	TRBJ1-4	TGTCCCCCTAGCACCGGGCGGGGAACGAGCGAAAAACTGTTTTTT	CPPSTGRGTSEKLFF
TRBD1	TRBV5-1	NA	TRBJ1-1	TGCGCCAGCAGGTGGGGGCCTACAGGGGGGGGCGGTGAAGCTTTCTTT	CASRWGPTGGGGEAFF
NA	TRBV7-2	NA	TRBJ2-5	TGTGCCAGCAGCTTGGACTCCCAAGAGACCCAGTACTTC	CASSLDSQETQYF
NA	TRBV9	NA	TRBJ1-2	TGTGCCAGCAGCGTAGCTATTGGACAGACGTATGGCTACACCTTC	CASSVAIGQTYGYTF
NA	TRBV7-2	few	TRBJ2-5	TGTGCCAGCAGCTTAGAACAGGGTTTCGCAGAGACCCAGTACTTC	CASSLEQGFAETQYF
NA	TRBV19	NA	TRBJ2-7	TGTGCCAGTAGTATGAACAACGAGCAGTACTTC	CASSMNNEQYF
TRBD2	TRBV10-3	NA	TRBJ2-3	TGTGCCATGGGCAGCGGGGGGGGAAGAGATACGCAGTATTTT	CAMGSGGGRDTQYF
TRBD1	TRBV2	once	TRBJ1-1	TGTGCCAGCGGCCAAGGGGGCGGTGAAGCTTTCTTT	CASGQGGGEAFF
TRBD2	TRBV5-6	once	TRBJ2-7	TGTGCCAGCAGCTTGAGGACTAGCGGGGGTGGGCAGTACTTC	CASSLRTSGGGQYF
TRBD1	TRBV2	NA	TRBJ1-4	TGTGCCAGCAATCCCGGGACAGGAAATGAAAAACTGTTTTTT	CASNPGTGNEKLFF
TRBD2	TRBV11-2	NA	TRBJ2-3	TGTGCCAGCAGCTTACTAGCGGGGAGCCGCACAGATACGCAGTATTTT	CASSLLAGSRTDTQYF
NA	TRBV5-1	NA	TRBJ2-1	TGCGCCAGCAGCCTCCAGAAGGGGCTAAATGAGCAGTTCTTC	CASSLQKGLNEQFF
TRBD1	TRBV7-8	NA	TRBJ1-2	TGTGCCAGCAGCTCTGTTCTTCAGGGGGCGCGGGGCTACACCTTC	CASSSVLQGARGYTF